The TCR beta chain described here comes from a study of blood T cells in healthy people across ages. The table lists this clonotype with a few counts. Germline CDR1 SGHTA, CDR2 FQGNSA. The V and J ends lost 3 bases and 7 bases, in that order; junction bases with no gene match: 5. The CDR3 covers 13 residues. Combining a sample-barcoded 5' primer with a J-beta primer mix, a second PCR ran for roughly 6 to 11 cycles. With 12 random nucleotides, a template-switch adaptor tagged each individual cDNA molecule. TCRdb used MiXCR to reprocess the 5' RACE reads, holding one entry per CDR3 protein. The data show about 1.7 million distinct CDR3 sequences, 28% seen once. Every donor gave about 9 milliliters of peripheral blood. Per-sample yields of isolated PBMCs were at least 6 million.

The V gene is TRBV7-2, the J gene TRBJ1-2, with 7 bases matching TRBD1. The receptor comes from a young woman in good health. The sample was blood. The CDR3 here is CASSFKGAAGYTF. The CDR3 nucleotides are TGTGCCAGCAGCTTTAAGGGGGCGGCTGGCTACACCTTC. Full variable domain (missing parts from reference TRBV7-2 and TRBJ1-2): GAGVSQSPSNKVTEKGKDVELRCDPISGHTALYWYRQSLGQGLEFLIYFQGNSAPDKSGLPSDRFSAERTGGSVSTLTIQRTQQEDSAVYLCASSFKGAAGYTFGSGTRLTVV.